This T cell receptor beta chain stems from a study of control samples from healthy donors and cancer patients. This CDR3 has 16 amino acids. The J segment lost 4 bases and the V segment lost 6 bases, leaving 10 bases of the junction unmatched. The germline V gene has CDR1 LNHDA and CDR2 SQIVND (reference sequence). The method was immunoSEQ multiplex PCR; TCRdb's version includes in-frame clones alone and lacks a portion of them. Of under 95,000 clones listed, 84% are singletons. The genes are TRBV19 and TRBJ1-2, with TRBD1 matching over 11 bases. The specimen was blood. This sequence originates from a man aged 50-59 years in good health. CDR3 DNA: TGTGCCAGTAGAACGAATGCCGGGACAGGGGGCTATGGCTACACCTTC. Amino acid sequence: CASRTNAGTGGYGYTF.